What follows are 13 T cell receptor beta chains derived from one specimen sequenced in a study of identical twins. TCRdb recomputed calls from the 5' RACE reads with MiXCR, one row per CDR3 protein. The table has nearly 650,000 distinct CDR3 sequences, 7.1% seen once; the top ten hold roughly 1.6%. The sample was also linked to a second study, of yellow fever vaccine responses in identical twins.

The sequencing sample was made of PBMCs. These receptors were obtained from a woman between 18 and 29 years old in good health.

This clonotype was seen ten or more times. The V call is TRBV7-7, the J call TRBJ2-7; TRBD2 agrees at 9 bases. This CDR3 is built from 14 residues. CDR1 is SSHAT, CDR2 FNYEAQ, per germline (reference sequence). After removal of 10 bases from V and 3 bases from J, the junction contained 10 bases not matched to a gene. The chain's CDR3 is CAKSPEAGGYEQYF. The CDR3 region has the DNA TGTGCCAAGTCCCCCGAAGCGGGAGGCTACGAGCAGTACTTC.

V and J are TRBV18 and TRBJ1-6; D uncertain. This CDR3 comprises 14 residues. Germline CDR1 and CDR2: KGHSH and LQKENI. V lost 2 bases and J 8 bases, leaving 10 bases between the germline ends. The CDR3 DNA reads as TGTGCCAGCTCACCAGGGTGGTCGGATTCACCCCTCCACTTT. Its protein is CASSPGWSDSPLHF.

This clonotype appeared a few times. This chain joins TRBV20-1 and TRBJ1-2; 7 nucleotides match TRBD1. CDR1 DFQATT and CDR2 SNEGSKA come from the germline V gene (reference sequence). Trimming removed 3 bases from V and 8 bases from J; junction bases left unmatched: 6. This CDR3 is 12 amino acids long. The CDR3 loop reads CSASDRDWGYTF. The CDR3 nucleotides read TGCAGTGCTAGCGACAGGGATTGGGGCTACACCTTC.

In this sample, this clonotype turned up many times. CDR3 in DNA: TGTGCCAGCAGGGGGGGTAGTGTGACTGAAGCTTTCTTT. It codes for CASRGGSVTEAFF. The chain employs TRBV12-3 or TRBV12-4 and TRBJ1-1, with D tentatively TRBD1 (5 bases). The CDR3 is 13 residues long. Trimming took off 6 bases at V and 5 bases at J, with 13 bases between the two ends.

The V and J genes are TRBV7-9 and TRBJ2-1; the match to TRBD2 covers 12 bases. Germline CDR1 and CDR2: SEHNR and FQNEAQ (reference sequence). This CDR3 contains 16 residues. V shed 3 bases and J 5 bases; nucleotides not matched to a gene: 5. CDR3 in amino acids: CASSFRTSGNDNEQFF. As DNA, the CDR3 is TGTGCCAGCAGCTTCCGGACTAGCGGGAACGACAATGAGCAGTTCTTC.

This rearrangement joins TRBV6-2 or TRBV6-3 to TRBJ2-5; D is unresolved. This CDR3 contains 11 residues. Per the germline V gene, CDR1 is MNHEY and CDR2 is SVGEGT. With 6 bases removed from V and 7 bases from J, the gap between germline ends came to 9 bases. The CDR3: CASSRLGTQYF. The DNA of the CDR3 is TGTGCCAGCAGCCGCCTTGGGACCCAGTACTTC.

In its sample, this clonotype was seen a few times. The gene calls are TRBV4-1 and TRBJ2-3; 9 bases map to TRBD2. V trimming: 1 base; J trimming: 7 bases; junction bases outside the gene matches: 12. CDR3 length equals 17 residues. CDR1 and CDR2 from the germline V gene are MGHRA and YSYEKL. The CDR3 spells CASSQVFGSGRRNTQYF. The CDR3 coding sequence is TGCGCCAGCAGCCAAGTGTTTGGTAGCGGGAGACGGAATACGCAGTATTTT.

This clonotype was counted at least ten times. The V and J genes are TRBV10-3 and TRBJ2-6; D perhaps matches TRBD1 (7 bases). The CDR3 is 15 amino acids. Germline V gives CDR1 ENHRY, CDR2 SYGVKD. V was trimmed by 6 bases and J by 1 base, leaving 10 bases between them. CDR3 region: CAISGGQSGANVLTF. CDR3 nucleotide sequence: TGTGCCATCAGCGGGGGACAGTCTGGGGCCAACGTCCTGACTTTC.

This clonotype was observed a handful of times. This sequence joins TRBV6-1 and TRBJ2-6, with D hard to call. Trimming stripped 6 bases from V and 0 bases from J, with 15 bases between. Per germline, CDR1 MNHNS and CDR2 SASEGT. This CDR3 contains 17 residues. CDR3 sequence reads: CASRRHLTDSGANVLTF. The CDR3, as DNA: TGTGCCAGCAGACGACACCTAACAGACTCTGGGGCCAACGTCCTGACTTTC.

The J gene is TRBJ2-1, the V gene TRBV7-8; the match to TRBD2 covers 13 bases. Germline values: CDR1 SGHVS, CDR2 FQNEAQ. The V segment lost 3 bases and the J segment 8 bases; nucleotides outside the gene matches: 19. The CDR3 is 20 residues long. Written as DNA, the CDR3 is TGTGCCAGCAGCTTGGGTGAGAGGGGACTAGCGGGAATCACCTCCCATGAGCAGTTCTTC. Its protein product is CASSLGERGLAGITSHEQFF.

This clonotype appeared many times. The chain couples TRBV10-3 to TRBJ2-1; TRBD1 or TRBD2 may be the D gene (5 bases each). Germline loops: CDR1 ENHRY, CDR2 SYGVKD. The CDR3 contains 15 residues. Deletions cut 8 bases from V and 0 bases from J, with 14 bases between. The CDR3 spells CAISTGGSSYNEQFF. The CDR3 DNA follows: TGTGCCATCTCAACAGGTGGGAGCTCCTACAATGAGCAGTTCTTC.

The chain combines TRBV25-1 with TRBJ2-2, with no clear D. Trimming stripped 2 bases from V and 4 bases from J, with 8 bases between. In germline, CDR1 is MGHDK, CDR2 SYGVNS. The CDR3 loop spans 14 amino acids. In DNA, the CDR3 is TGTGCCAGCAGTGAAGGGCGGCCCACCGGGGAGCTGTTTTTT. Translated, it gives CASSEGRPTGELFF.

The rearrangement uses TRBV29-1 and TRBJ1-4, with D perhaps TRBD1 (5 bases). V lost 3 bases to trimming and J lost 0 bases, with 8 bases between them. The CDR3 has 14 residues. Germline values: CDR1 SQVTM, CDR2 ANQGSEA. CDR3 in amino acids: CSVDGGATNEKLFF. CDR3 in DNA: TGCAGCGTTGACGGGGGAGCAACTAATGAAAAACTGTTTTTT.